One and the same sample provided the 18 T cell receptor beta chains below, sequenced in a study of blood T cell repertoires in COVID-19. Measured with immunoSEQ multiplex PCR; TCRdb has only the in-frame clones, and not every one. The sample comprises approximately 140,000 clones, about 86% of which are singletons, and approximately 8.2% rests with the top ten. The sample comprised peripheral blood. The receptors were gathered from a woman aged 60-75 years with acute or convalescent COVID-19.

The chain uses TRBV4-1 and TRBJ1-2, with D perhaps TRBD1 (6 bases). Trimming pared 4 bases from V and 8 bases from J, leaving 14 bases between. The CDR3 has 13 residues. Germline loops: CDR1 MGHRA, CDR2 YSYEKL. CDR3 sequence (DNA): TGCGCCAGCAGCCGCCAGGGGACGGGGGGCTACACCTTC. Its protein product is CASSRQGTGGYTF.

This chain joins TRBV5-5 and TRBJ2-3; 14 positions agree with TRBD2. CDR1 and CDR2 from the germline V gene are SGHKS and YYEKEE (reference sequence). The trim removed 1 base at V and 5 bases at J, leaving 6 bases unmatched. This CDR3 contains 17 residues. The CDR3 region is CASSLRTSGGPGDTQYF. DNA for the CDR3: TGTGCCAGCAGCTTGAGGACTAGCGGGGGGCCGGGAGATACGCAGTATTTT.

The CDR3: CASSFPSGGAYNEQFF. The CDR3 DNA is TGTGCCAGCAGTTTCCCTAGCGGGGGGGCTTACAATGAGCAGTTCTTC. The rearrangement links TRBV6-5 to TRBJ2-1; 12 bases are shared with TRBD2. Germline V gene sequence: CDR1 MNHEY, CDR2 SVGAGI. V shed 4 bases and J 4 bases; nucleotides not matched to a gene: 5. The CDR3 length is 16 residues.

The V and J genes are TRBV20-1 and TRBJ2-7, with D perhaps matching TRBD1 (5 bases). The germline V gene encodes CDR1 DFQATT and CDR2 SNEGSKA (reference sequence). V dropped 4 bases and J dropped 3 bases, with 7 bases sitting between them. The CDR3 loop spans 11 amino acids. The CDR3 sequence: CSAKGHYEQYF. The DNA of the CDR3 is TGCAGTGCTAAGGGGCACTACGAGCAGTACTTC.

This chain links TRBV11-3 with TRBJ2-2; 9 nucleotides match TRBD1. The CDR3 runs to 15 residues. Trimming at V came to 1 base and at J to 4 bases, leaving 1 base not matched to a gene. Germline values: CDR1 SGHNT, CDR2 YENEEA. In DNA form, the CDR3 reads TGTGCCAGCAGCTTAGGGACAGGGGTCACCGGGGAGCTGTTTTTT. Translated, it gives CASSLGTGVTGELFF.

J is TRBJ1-1 and V is TRBV29-1; D is possibly TRBD1 (6 bases). The CDR3 extends over 13 amino acids. The V end was cut by 6 bases, the J end by 11 bases, with 22 bases between. Germline V lookup: CDR1 SQVTM, CDR2 ANQGSEA. CDR3 in DNA: TGCAGCGTCCTGGACAGCCAAGGTTTGGGGGCTTTCTTT. Protein product: CSVLDSQGLGAFF. Variable domain in full (rest from reference TRBV29-1 and TRBJ1-1): SAVISQKPSRDICQRGTSLTIQCQVDSQVTMMFWYRQQPGQSLTLIATANQGSEATYESGFVIDKFPISRPNLTFSTLTVSNMSPEDSSIYLCSVLDSQGLGAFFGQGTRLTVV.

The CDR3 spells CATSRTGGGGYTF. CDR3 nucleotides: TGTGCCACCAGTCGTACAGGGGGCGGCGGCTACACCTTC. The genes are TRBV24-1 and TRBJ1-2; 9 nucleotides agree with TRBD1. CDR3 length: 13 amino acids. V lost 6 bases, J lost 8 bases, and 6 bases stayed unmatched. The germline V gene has CDR1 KGHDR and CDR2 SFDVKD.

The CDR3 region is CASSQDIRWELFF. In DNA form, the CDR3 reads TGCGCCAGCAGCCAAGATATTCGGTGGGAGCTGTTTTTT. The gene calls are TRBV4-3 and TRBJ2-2; D is uncertain. The CDR3 is 13 amino acids. Germline V gives CDR1 LGHNA, CDR2 YSLEER. V was trimmed by 0 bases and J by 9 bases, leaving 8 bases between them.

This chain links TRBV19 with TRBJ1-2; 7 bases match TRBD1. V gave up 6 bases and J gave up 4 bases; unmatched junction bases: 14. Looked up from germline, CDR1 is LNHDA and CDR2 is SQIVND (reference sequence). CDR3 size: 16 residues. As DNA, the CDR3 is TGTGCCAGTAGGGCCGCACACAGGGGACGAGGCTATGGCTACACCTTC. Translating it yields CASRAAHRGRGYGYTF.

This clone has a handful of counts. This chain uses TRBV19 with TRBJ2-7; 9 bases agree with TRBD1. The CDR3 consists of 15 residues. Germline-derived CDR1 and CDR2 are LNHDA and SQIVND (reference sequence). J lost 0 bases, V lost 2 bases, and 2 bases had no gene match. The chain's CDR3 is CASSITGGSSYEQYF. The CDR3 region has the DNA TGTGCCAGTAGTATAACAGGGGGCAGCTCCTACGAGCAGTACTTC.

The chain couples TRBV10-3 to TRBJ2-2; 7 nucleotides agree with TRBD2. Germline CDR1 is ENHRY and CDR2 is SYGVKD. V shed 2 bases, J shed 6 bases, and the junction held 3 bases outside the gene matches. The CDR3 has 14 residues. The CDR3 loop reads CAISEVAGAGELFF. CDR3 in DNA: TGTGCCATCAGTGAGGTGGCGGGGGCCGGGGAGCTGTTTTTT.

Details on this clone: Sequence at one end of the junction differs from germline and may be a read error. The rearrangement joins TRBV7-3 to TRBJ2-1; D is perhaps TRBD2 (6 bases). Germline CDR1 SGHTA, CDR2 FQGTGA. The CDR3 length is 14 residues. The CDR3: CASSLGGGYNEQLF. The CDR3 DNA reads TGTGCCAGCAGCTTAGGTGGGGGGTACAATGAGCAGCTCTTC.

CDR3 sequence: CASSLVPGMETQYF. CDR3 DNA: TGTGCCAGCAGCTTGGTACCAGGGATGGAGACCCAGTACTTC. The gene calls are TRBV5-5 and TRBJ2-5; D is perhaps TRBD1 (5 bases). V was pared by 0 bases and J by 5 bases, with 11 bases between. This CDR3 has 14 amino acids. Looked up from germline, CDR1 is SGHKS and CDR2 is YYEKEE (reference sequence).

This clone was detected a few times. V usage is TRBV7-2 and J usage is TRBJ1-5; 8 positions agree with TRBD1. Trimming removed 5 bases from V and 7 bases from J; junction bases left unmatched: 10. Looked up from germline, CDR1 is SGHTA and CDR2 is FQGNSA. This CDR3 spans 15 amino acids. The CDR3 is CASSTRQGSGQPQHF. The CDR3 coding sequence is TGTGCCAGCAGCACCCGACAGGGGAGTGGGCAGCCCCAGCATTTT.

The chain has TRBV10-3 and TRBJ2-2; D is perhaps TRBD2 (5 bases). Germline CDR1 is ENHRY and CDR2 is SYGVKD. This CDR3 is 14 amino acids long. V was trimmed by 2 bases and J by 4 bases, leaving 8 bases between them. The CDR3 loop is CAISEAGLTGELFF. The CDR3 DNA sequence: TGTGCCATCAGTGAGGCAGGACTCACCGGGGAGCTGTTTTTT.

The table lists this clone with a count of one. J is TRBJ1-3 and V is TRBV3-1 (or the pseudogene TRBV3-2), with 8 bases matching TRBD1. Germline loops: CDR1 LGHDT, CDR2 YNNKEL (reference sequence). This CDR3 has 14 amino acids. Trimming removed 1 base from V and 9 bases from J; junction bases left unmatched: 5. CDR3 in amino acids: CASSQGQGSFTIYF. CDR3 nucleotide sequence: TGTGCCAGCAGCCAAGGACAGGGGAGCTTCACCATATATTTT.

The chain uses TRBV5-5 and TRBJ2-7; D ambiguous. Trimming cost V 0 bases and J 0 bases, with 7 bases left between them. The germline V gene encodes CDR1 SGHKS and CDR2 YYEKEE (reference sequence). This CDR3 is 14 amino acids long. In nucleotides, the CDR3 is TGTGCCAGCAGCTTGGGATATAGCTCCTACGAGCAGTACTTC. This codes for CASSLGYSSYEQYF.

The chain has TRBV6-5 and TRBJ2-1; 13 positions agree with TRBD2. V lost 5 bases, J lost 12 bases, and 4 bases stayed unmatched. The CDR3 contains 13 residues. Germline CDR1 MNHEY, CDR2 SVGAGI. The DNA of the CDR3 is TGTGCCAGCAGTCCGGGACTAGCGGGAAGGCAGTTCTTC. It codes for CASSPGLAGRQFF.